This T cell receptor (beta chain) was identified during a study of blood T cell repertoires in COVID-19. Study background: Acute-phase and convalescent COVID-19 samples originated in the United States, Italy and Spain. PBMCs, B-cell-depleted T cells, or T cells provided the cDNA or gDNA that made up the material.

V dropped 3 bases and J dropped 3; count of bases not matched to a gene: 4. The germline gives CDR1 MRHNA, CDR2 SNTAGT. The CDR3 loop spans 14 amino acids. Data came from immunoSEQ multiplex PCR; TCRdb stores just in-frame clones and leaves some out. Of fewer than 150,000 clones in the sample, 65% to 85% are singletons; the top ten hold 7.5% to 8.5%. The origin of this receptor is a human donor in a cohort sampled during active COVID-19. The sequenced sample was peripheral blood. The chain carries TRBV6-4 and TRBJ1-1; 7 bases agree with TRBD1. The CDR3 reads CASSEQGGYTEAFF. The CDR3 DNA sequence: TGTGCCAGCAGTGAGCAGGGGGGTTACACTGAAGCTTTCTTT.